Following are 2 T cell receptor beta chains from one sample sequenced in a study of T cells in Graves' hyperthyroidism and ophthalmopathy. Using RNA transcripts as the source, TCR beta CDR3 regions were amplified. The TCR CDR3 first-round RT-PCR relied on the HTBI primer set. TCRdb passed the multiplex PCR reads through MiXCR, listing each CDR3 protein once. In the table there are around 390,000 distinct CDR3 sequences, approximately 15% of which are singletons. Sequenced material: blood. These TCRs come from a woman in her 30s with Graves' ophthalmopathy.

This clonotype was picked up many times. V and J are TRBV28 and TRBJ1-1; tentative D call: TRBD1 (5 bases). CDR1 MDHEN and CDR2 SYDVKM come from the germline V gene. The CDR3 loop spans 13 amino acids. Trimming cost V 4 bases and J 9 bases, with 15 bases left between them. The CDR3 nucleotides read TGTGCCAGCAGTTCAGGGAGAGCCGGGAAAGCTTTCTTT. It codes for CASSSGRAGKAFF.

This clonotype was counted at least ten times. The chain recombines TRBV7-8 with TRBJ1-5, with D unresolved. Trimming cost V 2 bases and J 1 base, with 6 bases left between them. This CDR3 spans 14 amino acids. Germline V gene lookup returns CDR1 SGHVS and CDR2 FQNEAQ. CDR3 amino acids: CASSLFGSNQPQHF. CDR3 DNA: TGTGCCAGCAGCTTATTTGGGAGCAATCAGCCCCAGCATTTT.